A single TCR beta chain is shown here with its context. No antigen is known for it. This specimen comes from a study of CD8+ T cells in alopecia areata. Study details: Treatment comprised oral tofacitinib, 5 to 10 mg twice daily, in treated patients. Treated patients' severity was scored by percentage of affected scalp area.

cDNA serving as the sequencing template came from extracted, reverse transcribed RNA. TCRdb's table, derived via immunoSEQ multiplex PCR, lists solely in-frame clones and lacks some. The sample has roughly 190,000 clones; under 80% are singletons. Treatment in this sample: oral pan-JAK inhibitor, 5-10 mg twice daily. Peripheral blood and lesional scalp punch biopsies came from alopecia areata patients. Trimming removed 0 bases at V and 0 bases at J, with 6 bases between. The CDR3 consists of 14 residues. CDR1 SGDLS and CDR2 YYNGEE come from the germline V gene. Regarding the study as a whole: Normal scalp showed lower clonality than lesional scalp, especially alopecia totalis/universalis.

Specimen: CD4+ T cells sorted from blood, collected at approximately week 50, from a patient treated with tofacitinib. This chain connects TRBV9 to TRBJ1-1; D gene ambiguous. The TCR originated in a human donor with alopecia areata. The CDR3 nucleotides are TGTGCCAGCAGCGTAGGTCCGCTGAACACTGAAGCTTTCTTT. Its translation is CASSVGPLNTEAFF.